These 22 T cell receptor beta chains share one sample of origin, sequenced in a study of cytomegalovirus exposure and HLA in healthy donors. Both 60 Vbeta primers and 13 Jbeta primers went into the PCR. The protocol was immunoSEQ multiplex PCR, while the TCRdb copy is restricted to in-frame clones and leaves out a portion. This sample carries 90,000 to 100,000 clones, roughly 70% of them seen once, and the ten largest clones take under 2%. The sequenced sample consisted of PBMCs. Receptors were obtained from a male donor in good health and CMV-seronegative.

Only a few counts were recorded for this clone. The gene calls are TRBV6-1 and TRBJ2-7; 12 nucleotides agree with TRBD2. V trimming: 3 bases; J trimming: 5 bases; junction bases outside the gene matches: 8. The germline V gene has CDR1 MNHNS and CDR2 SASEGT. The CDR3 runs 16 residues. The CDR3 loop is CASSDIGLAGQNEQYF. The CDR3 DNA is TGTGCCAGCAGTGATATAGGACTAGCGGGACAAAACGAGCAGTACTTC.

The V and J genes are TRBV2 and TRBJ1-2, with 7 bases lining up with TRBD1. Trimming took 5 bases from V and 4 from J; bases not matched to a gene: 13. The CDR3 has 16 amino acids. The germline gives CDR1 SNHLY, CDR2 FYNNEI. CDR3 protein: CASSPSRDSYFYGYTF. CDR3 DNA sequence: TGTGCCAGCAGTCCTTCGCGGGACAGTTATTTCTATGGCTACACCTTC.

The genes are TRBV28 and TRBJ2-5; TRBD1 might be the D (6 bases). The CDR3 is made up of 15 amino acids. V was trimmed by 6 bases and J by 1 base, leaving 15 bases between them. Germline V gene sequence: CDR1 MDHEN, CDR2 SYDVKM. CDR3 in amino acids: CASSLTQGLQETQYF. The CDR3, as DNA: TGTGCCAGCAGCCTAACACAGGGCCTCCAAGAGACCCAGTACTTC.

The V call is TRBV2, the J call TRBJ2-3; 7 bases fit TRBD2. The CDR3 is 15 amino acids. The ends lost 6 bases at V and 2 bases at J; junction bases unmatched: 8. Per the germline V gene, CDR1 is SNHLY and CDR2 is FYNNEI. DNA of the CDR3: TGTGCCAGCAGCCCGACTAGCCGGCTCACAGATACGCAGTATTTT. This codes for CASSPTSRLTDTQYF. The full variable domain, rest sourced from reference TRBV2 and TRBJ2-3, is EPEVTQTPSHQVTQMGQEVILRCVPISNHLYFYWYRQILGQKVEFLVSFYNNEISEKSEIFDDQFSVERPDGSNFTLKIRSTKLEDSAMYFCASSPTSRLTDTQYFGPGTRLTVL.

V is TRBV5-4 and J is TRBJ2-7; D is unresolved. The CDR3 spans 13 residues. V shed 4 bases and J shed 2 bases, with 10 bases lying between them. From germline, CDR1 is SGHNT and CDR2 YYREEE (reference sequence). The CDR3 sequence: CASSRYLTYEQYF. Here the CDR3 DNA reads TGTGCCAGCAGCCGCTACCTAACCTACGAGCAGTACTTC.

The V call is TRBV19, the J call TRBJ2-5, with a weak D call TRBD2 (7 bases). Trimming cost V 2 bases and J 9 bases, with 13 bases left between them. The CDR3 has 13 residues. Germline lookup yields CDR1 LNHDA and CDR2 SQIVND (reference sequence). The CDR3 DNA follows: TGTGCCAGTAGTATAAGGGGGGGAAGGGCCCAGTACTTC. Protein: CASSIRGGRAQYF. The variable domain in full, completed from reference TRBV19 and TRBJ2-5, reads DGGITQSPKYLFRKEGQNVTLSCEQNLNHDAMYWYRQDPGQGLRLIYYSQIVNDFQKGDIAEGYSVSREKKESFPLTVTSAQKNPTAFYLCASSIRGGRAQYFGPGTRLLVL.

V is TRBV7-6 and J is TRBJ2-7; possible D gene TRBD1, 5 bases. Per germline, CDR1 SGHVS and CDR2 FNYEAQ. The length of the CDR3 is 16 residues. With 2 bases removed from V and 2 bases from J, the gap between germline ends came to 16 bases. The CDR3 region has the DNA TGTGCCAGCAGCTTATATCCCTATGGGGCAACCTACGAGCAGTACTTC. It codes for CASSLYPYGATYEQYF.

The chain links TRBV4-2 to TRBJ1-4; D possibly corresponds to TRBD1 (5 bases). This CDR3 contains 16 residues. Between the trimmed V and J ends, which lost 0 bases and 4 bases, there was a span of 12 bases. CDR1 is LGHNA and CDR2 is YNFKEQ in the germline V gene. In DNA form, the CDR3 reads TGTGCCAGCAGCCAAGATCCCGGGGGGGGTAATGAAAAACTGTTTTTT. Translated, it gives CASSQDPGGGNEKLFF.

The chain has TRBV29-1 and TRBJ2-7, with D unclear. This CDR3 has 13 amino acids. Germline loops: CDR1 SQVTM, CDR2 ANQGSEA. V lost 7 bases and J 2 bases, leaving 15 bases between the germline ends. The CDR3 region has the DNA TGCAGCGGTAGCACGATCCAAACCTACGAGCAGTACTTC. Translated: CSGSTIQTYEQYF.

The rearrangement uses TRBV11-2 and TRBJ2-7, with 9 bases identical to TRBD2. This CDR3 is 16 amino acids long. Germline V CDR1 and CDR2: SGHAT, FQNNGV. V gave up 6 bases and J gave up 0 bases; unmatched junction bases: 9. CDR3 protein: CASSPIAGEPSYEQYF. The CDR3 coding sequence is TGTGCCAGCAGTCCTATAGCGGGAGAACCCTCCTACGAGCAGTACTTC.

This clone turned up a few times. The rearrangement uses TRBV6-4 and TRBJ2-1; 11 nucleotides line up with TRBD2. Germline V gene data show CDR1 as MRHNA and CDR2 as SNTAGT. This CDR3 comprises 16 residues. The trim removed 3 bases at V and 7 bases at J, leaving 8 bases unmatched. CDR3 DNA: TGTGCCAGCAGTGAAACTAGCGGGAGAGGTAGTAATGAGCAGTTCTTC. Amino acids: CASSETSGRGSNEQFF.

This rearrangement joins TRBV4-3 to TRBJ2-5; D call uncertain. The J call is in doubt because the DNA end fits TRBJ2-7 better. Per the germline V gene, CDR1 is LGHNA and CDR2 is YSLEER. The CDR3 sequence is 13 residues long. CDR3 DNA: TGCGCCAGCAGCCAAAACCGAGTAGCCGAGCAGTACTTC. Protein sequence: CASSQNRVAEQYF.

The rearrangement uses TRBV4-1 and TRBJ1-4; TRBD1 might be the D (6 bases). The CDR3 extends over 13 amino acids. With 7 bases removed from V and 6 bases from J, the gap between germline ends came to 12 bases. Per the germline V gene, CDR1 is MGHRA and CDR2 is YSYEKL. The CDR3 region has the DNA TGCGCCAGCACCAGGGGAGGGGATGAAAAACTGTTTTTT. It codes for CASTRGGDEKLFF.

This rearrangement joins TRBV19 to TRBJ2-5, with D tentatively TRBD2 (5 bases). Germline-derived CDR1 and CDR2 are LNHDA and SQIVND (reference sequence). The CDR3 is made up of 15 amino acids. With 3 bases removed from V and 5 bases from J, the gap between germline ends came to 16 bases. CDR3 DNA: TGTGCCAGTAGTATCCTAGCCTCCCAAGGGGAGACCCAGTACTTC. Encoded protein: CASSILASQGETQYF. The full variable domain, rest sourced from reference TRBV19 and TRBJ2-5, is DGGITQSPKYLFRKEGQNVTLSCEQNLNHDAMYWYRQDPGQGLRLIYYSQIVNDFQKGDIAEGYSVSREKKESFPLTVTSAQKNPTAFYLCASSILASQGETQYFGPGTRLLVL.

The chain recombines TRBV6-1 with TRBJ2-5, with 9 bases lining up with TRBD1. Germline lookup yields CDR1 MNHNS and CDR2 SASEGT. This CDR3 spans 14 amino acids. The V segment lost 4 bases and the J segment 5 bases; nucleotides outside the gene matches: 5. The CDR3 DNA reads TGTGCCAGCAGTGCACAGGGGGCTGGTGAGACCCAGTACTTC. This gives the protein CASSAQGAGETQYF.

The J gene is TRBJ1-1, the V gene TRBV30; no clear D gene. V was pared by 3 bases and J by 6 bases, with 8 bases between. This CDR3 has 11 amino acids. Germline V gene lookup returns CDR1 GTSNPN and CDR2 SVGIG (reference sequence). CDR3: CAWRALAEAFF. The DNA of the CDR3 is TGTGCCTGGAGGGCACTAGCTGAAGCTTTCTTT.

CDR3 sequence: CASSLAGTGNTIYF. CDR3 coding DNA: TGTGCCAGCAGTTTAGCAGGAACTGGAAACACCATATATTTT. The chain is built from TRBV28 and TRBJ1-3; D remains ambiguous. CDR3 length: 14 amino acids. The germline gives CDR1 MDHEN, CDR2 SYDVKM. Trimming left V 2 bases short and J 2 bases short, with 7 bases between.

The CDR3 DNA reads TGTGCCAGCAGCTTAGAGTTCGGGGAAAAACTGTTTTTT. Protein: CASSLEFGEKLFF. The chain recombines TRBV7-2 with TRBJ1-4; D call uncertain. This CDR3 contains 13 residues. CDR1 and CDR2 (germline): SGHTA, FQGNSA. Trimming took 1 base from V and 8 from J, leaving 8 bases between them.

The chain carries TRBV30 and TRBJ2-7; the match to TRBD2 covers 11 bases. The CDR3 consists of 17 residues. Trimming cost V 5 bases and J 0 bases; bases outside gene matches: 12. In germline, CDR1 is GTSNPN, CDR2 SVGIG (reference sequence). The CDR3 region has the DNA TGTGCCTGGTATGGACCCCTAGCGGGAGGACGCTCCTACGAGCAGTACTTC. The encoded protein is CAWYGPLAGGRSYEQYF.

This clone has a single count. The V and J genes are TRBV30 and TRBJ1-3; D uncertain. V was shortened by 0 bases and J by 0 bases, with 9 bases between the two germline ends. CDR3 size: 15 residues. The V gene's germline CDR1 is GTSNPN and CDR2 SVGIG (reference sequence). The DNA of the CDR3 is TGTGCCTGGAGTGTACGTGCGAGCTCTGGAAACACCATATATTTT. Its translation: CAWSVRASSGNTIYF.

The genes are TRBV14 and TRBJ1-4, with 10 bases identical to TRBD1. The CDR3 runs 16 residues. J lost 2 bases, V lost 4 bases, and 4 bases had no gene match. Germline values: CDR1 SGHDN, CDR2 FVKESK. As DNA, the CDR3 is TGTGCCAGCAGCCCCCCGGGACAGGGGACTAATGAAAAACTGTTTTTT. Protein product: CASSPPGQGTNEKLFF. The whole variable domain, remainder taken from reference TRBV14 and TRBJ1-4, is EAGVTQFPSHSVIEKGQTVTLRCDPISGHDNLYWYRRVMGKEIKFLLHFVKESKQDESGMPNNRFLAERTGGTYSTLKVQPAELEDSGVYFCASSPPGQGTNEKLFFGSGTQLSVL.

CDR3 protein: CASSLTTGDQPQHF. CDR3 bases: TGTGCCAGCAGCTTAACGACAGGGGATCAGCCCCAGCATTTT. The genes are TRBV7-9 and TRBJ1-5, with 8 bases identical to TRBD1. Germline CDR1 and CDR2: SEHNR and FQNEAQ (reference sequence). V was clipped by 2 bases and J by 5 bases; unmatched bases: 2. This CDR3 has 14 residues.